The rows below give T cell receptor beta chains drawn from one sample of a study of cytomegalovirus exposure and HLA in healthy donors. Assay used: immunoSEQ multiplex PCR; TCRdb lists only in-frame clones, some missing. The data show roughly 77,000 clones, with around a tenth seen just once and roughly 22% held by the top ten. The source material was PBMCs. Source of these receptors: a man aged 55 to 70 in good health and CMV-seropositive. CDR3s include the opening cysteine and the closing phenylalanine or tryptophan. D genes are given only for firm matches. Rows may omit the clone size; those that give it use once, few, many or a size class.

CDR3 length,D gene,clone size,J gene,V gene,CDR3 protein,CDR3 DNA
15,TRBD2,few,TRBJ2-2,TRBV11-3,CASSREAANTGELFF,TGTGCCAGCAGCCGGGAGGCGGCTAACACCGGGGAGCTGTTTTTT
16,TRBD1,-,TRBJ2-5,TRBV5-6,CASSLVGQGARETQYF,TGTGCCAGCAGCTTGGTAGGACAGGGGGCAAGGGAGACCCAGTACTTC
15,-,-,TRBJ1-2,TRBV5-8,CASSLVSSGLYGYTF,TGTGCCAGCAGCTTGGTGTCGTCAGGGTTATATGGCTACACCTTC
13,-,many,TRBJ1-2,TRBV7-8,CASSLAWAKGYTF,TGTGCCAGCAGCTTAGCATGGGCGAAGGGCTACACCTTC
18,TRBD1,-,TRBJ1-5,TRBV19,CASSAVWDRLYSNQPQHF,TGTGCCAGTAGTGCCGTTTGGGACAGACTCTATAGCAATCAGCCCCAGCATTTT
13,-,few,TRBJ2-3,TRBV5-5,CASSFGSADTQYF,TGTGCCAGCAGCTTCGGTTCGGCAGATACGCAGTATTTT
15,TRBD2,-,TRBJ2-5,TRBV28,CASTPGGAGSETQYF,TGTGCCAGCACCCCGGGAGGAGCGGGGTCAGAGACCCAGTACTTC
15,-,-,TRBJ2-5,TRBV29-1,CSVNKGSGYQETQYF,TGCAGCGTTAATAAAGGTAGCGGATATCAAGAGACCCAGTACTTC
12,-,-,TRBJ1-1,TRBV7-9,CASSLDEGSPFF,TGTGCCAGCAGCTTAGATGAGGGATCCCCGTTCTTT
17,TRBD1,few,TRBJ1-1,TRBV5-1,CASSLGQGQRANTEAFF,TGCGCCAGCAGCCTGGGACAGGGGCAAAGGGCGAACACTGAAGCTTTCTTT
16,TRBD1,-,TRBJ2-1,TRBV28,CASSLAGTGYYNEQFF,TGTGCCAGCAGCCTCGCCGGGACAGGGTACTACAATGAGCAGTTCTTC
15,TRBD2,-,TRBJ2-1,TRBV10-3,CAISLTSVEPNEQFF,TGTGCCATCAGCCTGACTAGCGTAGAACCAAATGAGCAGTTCTTC
16,-,-,TRBJ1-3,TRBV4-2,CASSQDPGTSGNTIYF,TGTGCCAGCAGCCAAGACCCAGGGACATCTGGAAACACCATATATTTT
18,TRBD2,few,TRBJ2-6,TRBV27,CASSLSMRGASGANVLTF,TGTGCCAGCAGTTTATCGATGCGGGGGGCCTCTGGGGCCAACGTCCTGACTTTC
11,-,-,TRBJ2-3,TRBV6-5,CASSYLDTQYF,TGTGCCAGCAGTTATCTGGATACGCAGTATTTT
16,-,few,TRBJ2-1,TRBV5-1,CASSIGQGGSYNEQFF,TGCGCCAGCAGCATTGGACAGGGAGGGAGTTACAATGAGCAGTTCTTC
16,-,-,TRBJ1-4,TRBV25-1,CASSQGPLVGDEKLFF,TGTGCCAGCAGTCAGGGGCCGTTAGTTGGTGATGAAAAACTGTTTTTT
14,TRBD2,-,TRBJ2-1,TRBV5-4,CASSDSGGNNEQFF,TGTGCCAGCAGCGATAGCGGGGGGAACAATGAGCAGTTCTTC
13,-,-,TRBJ1-1,TRBV6-1,CASRLSGDTEAFF,TGTGCCAGCAGACTTTCAGGGGACACTGAAGCTTTCTTT
16,-,-,TRBJ1-3,TRBV10-3,CAIRTGITPGGNTIYF,TGTGCCATCAGAACCGGGATCACGCCTGGAGGAAACACCATATATTTT
14,-,-,TRBJ2-3,TRBV7-3,CASSLLVRTDTQYF,TGTGCCAGCAGCCTACTAGTGAGAACAGATACGCAGTATTTT
14,-,-,TRBJ1-5,TRBV7-9,CASSQTGTASPQHF,TGTGCCAGCAGCCAAACAGGGACCGCGTCGCCCCAGCATTTT
13,-,-,TRBJ2-5,TRBV5-1,CASSLVGQETQYF,TGCGCCAGCAGCTTGGTCGGTCAAGAGACCCAGTACTTC
14,TRBD2,few,TRBJ2-1,TRBV6-1,CASSGLAGYNEQFF,TGTGCCAGCAGCGGACTAGCGGGTTACAATGAGCAGTTCTTC
15,TRBD1,-,TRBJ1-1,TRBV7-8,CASRKGALPNTEAFF,TGTGCCAGCAGGAAGGGGGCCCTACCGAACACTGAAGCTTTCTTT
15,-,-,TRBJ1-3,TRBV5-1,CASSIGQLSGNTIYF,TGCGCCAGCAGCATAGGACAGCTCTCTGGAAACACCATATATTTT
13,-,-,TRBJ2-1,TRBV9,CASSGDTHNEQFF,TGTGCCAGCAGCGGGGACACCCACAATGAGCAGTTCTTC
14,-,-,TRBJ1-1,TRBV28,CASSFARENTEAFF,TGTGCCAGCAGTTTCGCCAGGGAGAACACTGAAGCTTTCTTT
14,-,-,TRBJ1-2,TRBV18,CASSPPNRADGYTF,TGTGCCAGCTCACCACCGAACAGGGCTGATGGCTACACCTTC
15,-,few,TRBJ2-1,TRBV2,CASSDDRSSYNEQFF,TGTGCCAGCAGTGACGACAGAAGCTCCTACAATGAGCAGTTCTTC
15,-,few,TRBJ1-1,TRBV5-1,CASSSSGEVYTEAFF,TGCGCCAGCAGCTCCTCAGGGGAAGTCTACACTGAAGCTTTCTTT
15,-,-,TRBJ1-1,TRBV28,CASSLSGQMNTEAFF,TGTGCCAGCAGTTTATCCGGACAGATGAACACTGAAGCTTTCTTT
14,-,few,TRBJ1-6,TRBV28,CASSFSQGNSPLHF,TGTGCCAGCAGTTTCTCTCAGGGGAATTCACCCCTCCACTTT
14,-,-,TRBJ2-6,TRBV9,CASSADSGANVLTF,TGTGCCAGCAGCGCAGACTCCGGGGCCAACGTCCTGACTTTC
11,-,few,TRBJ1-2,TRBV28,CASTGGYGYTF,TGTGCCAGCACGGGGGGTTATGGCTACACCTTC
15,-,-,TRBJ1-2,TRBV5-1,CASSLLQDVNYGYTF,TGCGCCAGCAGCTTATTACAGGACGTCAACTATGGCTACACCTTC
16,-,-,TRBJ2-3,TRBV11-2,CASSLRSSRYTDTQYF,TGTGCCAGCAGCTTACGTTCATCGCGGTACACAGATACGCAGTATTTT
15,-,few,TRBJ2-2,TRBV6-1,CASSGTGFNTGELFF,TGTGCCAGCAGTGGAACAGGCTTCAACACCGGGGAGCTGTTTTTT
15,-,few,TRBJ1-4,TRBV2,CASSERRFGNEKLFF,TGTGCCAGCAGTGAACGCCGTTTCGGTAATGAAAAACTGTTTTTT
14,-,few,TRBJ2-2,TRBV2,CASSASRTTGELFF,TGTGCCAGCAGTGCTAGCCGAACCACCGGGGAGCTGTTTTTT
13,TRBD1,-,TRBJ1-5,TRBV28,CASRMDRGQPQHF,TGTGCCAGCAGGATGGACAGGGGCCAGCCCCAGCATTTT